This record looks at one T cell receptor (beta chain) sequence and its context. Its antigen is undetermined. The data stem from a study of CD8+CD57+ T cells in acquired aplastic anemia. Study-wide points: Under 35 was the count of CD8+ CDR3 sequences that patients shared with controls.

CDR3 and TCR beta VDJ profiling relied on a genomic DNA template. From the reads, TCRdb called clonotypes with MiXCR, one entry per CDR3 protein. Among some 240,000 distinct CDR3 sequences listed, approximately 35% were seen once. CDR3 length: 14 amino acids. Trimming took 10 bases from V and 0 from J, leaving 15 bases between them. Germline V CDR1 and CDR2: ENHRY, SYGVKD. Sequenced input: sorted CD4+, CD8+, or CD8+CD57+ T cells (not recorded which) from PBMCs. This receptor was identified in a human donor in good health, serving as a control. The chain links TRBV10-3 to TRBJ1-1; a possible D gene is TRBD1 (6 bases). CDR3 DNA sequence: TGTGCCAGCAGCGGAGGACAGCTGAACACTGAAGCTTTCTTT. It specifies CASSGGQLNTEAFF.